This TCR beta chain is drawn from a study of OX40 agonist ivuxolimab in advanced cancers. Study-level background: Given to patients was ivuxolimab, an agonistic anti-OX40 (CD134) antibody. Overall study findings and caveats: Part of the nonresponder group also had normalized T-cell clonal expansion that was low. Antigens targeted by the expanded peripheral T cells were not determined.

V lost 0 bases, J lost 2 bases, and 13 bases lay in between. The CDR3 consists of 16 residues. Germline V lookup: CDR1 SGHKS, CDR2 YYEKEE (reference sequence). The data were produced by immunoSEQ multiplex PCR, yet TCRdb's version contains in-frame clones alone and is incomplete. This table holds tens of thousands of clones, over 80% found once. In regard to this clone: What it binds is not known.

V and J are TRBV5-5 and TRBJ2-3; D unresolved. The clonotype originates from an adult with an advanced solid tumor such as melanoma, head and neck, liver or kidney cancer. Specimen: CD4+ or CD8+ T cells sorted from blood, collected in a trial of the OX40 agonist ivuxolimab. As DNA, the CDR3 is TGTGCCAGCAGCTTGGCCCTAGGTAATCCCACAGATACGCAGTATTTT. This translates into CASSLALGNPTDTQYF.